This entry is about one TCR beta chain. The antigen it recognizes is unknown. Base qualities are not recorded, but no much larger clone differs from it by a single base. Explained via the paper, the time point label denotes: about 28 days (+/-7) after the second vaccine dose. AZD1222 recipients whose second dose came at about 4 weeks and those whose second dose came at about 12 weeks were combined into one group, since spike-specific TCR depth and breadth did not differ between the two schedules. The vaccinee samples were drawn from two UK trials, COV001 and COV002, one of which was a single-blind randomized controlled phase 2/3 trial testing AZD1222 (ChAdOx1 nCoV-19) in healthy adults. Trial participant PBMC samples were collected at day 0 and day 28 after the second dose for TCRbeta chain sequencing. The entry originates in a study of T cell responses to AZD1222 COVID-19 vaccine (dated by TCRdb to the early 2020s). In terms of the full investigation: A total of over 230 trial participants underwent TCR sequencing, of whom some 200 had received two doses of AZD1222 and around 25 had received two doses of the MenACWY control vaccine. Trial participants were enrolled into age subgroups of 18-55, 56-69 and 70-plus years, which contained 148, 28 and 57 TCR-sequenced participants, respectively. Points the paper makes about the study in general: Conclusions about previously exposed vaccinees are limited because only a handful of AZD1222 recipients were SARS-CoV-2 seropositive at baseline. The vaccine-associated CD4 TCRs covered the entire spike protein, and the dominant responses fell in regions 160-218 and 743-854. The 56-69-year group was small, and its depth increase did not reach significance, likely because of low power. After two AZD1222 doses, both the breadth and the depth of spike-specific TCRs were significantly higher than at day 0 and than in MenACWY recipients. Because no day 14 peak-response samples were available, the repertoires could be characterized only after the peak T cell response. Most participants were white British and females outnumbered males, and the authors suggested that clonal diversity may have been underestimated. Epitopes outside the regions mutated in the B.1.351 and B.1.1.7 variants were reportedly recognized by nearly half of the unique spike-specific TCRs.

The CDR3 regions of human TCRbeta chains were analyzed by immunosequencing. The authors' analysis ran thus. Repertoire TCRs were checked for matches against a reference library of SARS-CoV-2-specific TCRs that had been generated using the MIRA antigen-specificity platform. Breadth was defined as the fraction of unique TCRs that were SARS-CoV-2-associated. Depth was defined as the fraction of total T cells that were SARS-CoV-2-associated. Using the MIRA data, each spike-specific TCR was assigned both to the spike region to which the TCR was reactive and to a CD4 or CD8 class. Log10-transformed breadth and depth values were compared by one-way ANOVA with Sidak's multiple comparisons tests. TCRdb carries this immuneACCESS record with in-frame sequences only. Its versions omit some clonotypes, under half of them owing to an unresolved V gene in the studies checked, with the rest unexplained. The V and J calls and clone size come from that table; D and trimming were worked out from the DNA. This sample gives about 73,000 clones in total; about 91% of them show up just once. The ten largest clonotypes hold 9.3% of the sample.

The germline V gene yields MNHEY for CDR1 and SVGAGI for CDR2. V loses 5 bases of germline sequence and J loses 13 bases, and the interval between the two ends is 11 bases. The CDR3 runs 10 amino acids, cysteine and phenylalanine included. The read is trimmed to its CDR3 DNA, 30 bases read in frame from base 1. The material was peripheral blood, obtained 28 days after the second AZD1222 dose. The sequence joins TRBV6-5 to TRBJ1-1, with no confidently assigned D gene. The clonotype was recovered from an adult who received the AZD1222 COVID-19 vaccine. This receptor has the CDR3 CASSRDPGFF. In nucleotides, the sequence is TGTGCCAGCAGTCGGGATCCGGGTTTCTTT.